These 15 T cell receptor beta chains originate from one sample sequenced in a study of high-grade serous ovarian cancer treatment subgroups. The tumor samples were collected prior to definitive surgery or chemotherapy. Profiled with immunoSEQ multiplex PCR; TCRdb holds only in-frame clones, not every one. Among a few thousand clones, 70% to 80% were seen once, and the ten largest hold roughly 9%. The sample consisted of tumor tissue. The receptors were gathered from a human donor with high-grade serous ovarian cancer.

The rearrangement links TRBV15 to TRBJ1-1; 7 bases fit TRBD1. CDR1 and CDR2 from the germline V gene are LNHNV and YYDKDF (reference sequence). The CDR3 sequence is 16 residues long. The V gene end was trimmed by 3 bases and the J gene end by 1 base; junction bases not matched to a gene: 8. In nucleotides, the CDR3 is TGTGCCACCAGCAGGGACAGACAGGGATGGAACACTGAAGCTTTCTTT. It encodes CATSRDRQGWNTEAFF.

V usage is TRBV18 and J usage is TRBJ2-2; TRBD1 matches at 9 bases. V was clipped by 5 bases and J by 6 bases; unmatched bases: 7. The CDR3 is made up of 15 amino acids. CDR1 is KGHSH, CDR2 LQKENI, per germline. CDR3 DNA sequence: TGTGCCAGCTCAGGCGCCTGGGACAGGGCCGGGGAGCTGTTTTTT. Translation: CASSGAWDRAGELFF.

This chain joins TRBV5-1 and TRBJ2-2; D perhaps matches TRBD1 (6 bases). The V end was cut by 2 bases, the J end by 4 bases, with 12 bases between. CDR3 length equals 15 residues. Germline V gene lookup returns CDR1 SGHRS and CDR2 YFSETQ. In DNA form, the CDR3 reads TGCGCCAGCAGCTTAGCAGGGGAAAGCACCGGGGAGCTGTTTTTT. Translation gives CASSLAGESTGELFF.

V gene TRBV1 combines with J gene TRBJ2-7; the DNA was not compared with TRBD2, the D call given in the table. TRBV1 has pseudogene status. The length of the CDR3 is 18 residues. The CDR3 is CTSSQPPPGGGGRYEQYF. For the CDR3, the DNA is TGCACCAGCAGCCAACCCCCCCCGGGCGGGGGGGGCCGTTACGAGCAGTACTTC.

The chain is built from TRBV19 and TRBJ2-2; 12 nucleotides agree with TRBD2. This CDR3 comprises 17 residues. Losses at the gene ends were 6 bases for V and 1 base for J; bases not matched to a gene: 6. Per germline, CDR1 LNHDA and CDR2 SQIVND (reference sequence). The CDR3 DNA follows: TGTGCCAGTAGCCCGACTAGCGGGGGCTTGAACACCGGGGAGCTGTTTTTT. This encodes CASSPTSGGLNTGELFF.

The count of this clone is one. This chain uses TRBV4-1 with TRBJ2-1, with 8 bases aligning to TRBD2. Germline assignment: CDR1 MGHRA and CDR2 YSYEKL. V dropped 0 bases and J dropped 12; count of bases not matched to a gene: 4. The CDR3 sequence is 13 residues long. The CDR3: CASSQDLAGGQFF. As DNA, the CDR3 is TGCGCCAGCAGCCAAGATCTCGCGGGGGGGCAGTTCTTC.

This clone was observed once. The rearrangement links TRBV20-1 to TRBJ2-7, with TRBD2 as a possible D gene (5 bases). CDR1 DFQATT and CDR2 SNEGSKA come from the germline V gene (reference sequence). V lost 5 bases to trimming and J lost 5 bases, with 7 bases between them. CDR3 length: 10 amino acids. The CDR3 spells CSAVANEQYF. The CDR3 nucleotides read TGCAGTGCTGTAGCGAACGAGCAGTACTTC.

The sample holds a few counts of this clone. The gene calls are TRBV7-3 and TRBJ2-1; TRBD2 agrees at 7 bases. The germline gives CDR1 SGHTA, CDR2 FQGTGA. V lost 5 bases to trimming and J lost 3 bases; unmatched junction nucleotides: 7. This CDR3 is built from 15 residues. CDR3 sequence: CASSTSGAFYNEQFF. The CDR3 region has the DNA TGTGCCAGCAGCACCAGCGGGGCCTTCTACAATGAGCAGTTCTTC.

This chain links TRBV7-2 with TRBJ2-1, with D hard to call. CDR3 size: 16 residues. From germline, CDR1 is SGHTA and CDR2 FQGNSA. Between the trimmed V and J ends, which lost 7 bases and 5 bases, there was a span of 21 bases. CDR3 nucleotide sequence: TGTGCCAGCACCTCCGGAGCGATGGGCCTGCACAATGAGCAGTTCTTC. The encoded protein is CASTSGAMGLHNEQFF.

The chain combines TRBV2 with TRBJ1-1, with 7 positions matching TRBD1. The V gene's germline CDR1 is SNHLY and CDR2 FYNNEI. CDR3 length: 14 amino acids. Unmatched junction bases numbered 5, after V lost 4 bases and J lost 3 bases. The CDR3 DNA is TGTGCCAGCAGTGGACAGGGCAGGGACACTGAAGCTTTCTTT. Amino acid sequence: CASSGQGRDTEAFF.

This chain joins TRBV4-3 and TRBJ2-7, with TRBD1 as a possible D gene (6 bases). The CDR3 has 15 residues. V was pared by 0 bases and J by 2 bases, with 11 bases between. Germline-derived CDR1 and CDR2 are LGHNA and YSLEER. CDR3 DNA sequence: TGCGCCAGCAGCCAAGATAGGGACAATACCTACGAGCAGTACTTC. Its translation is CASSQDRDNTYEQYF.

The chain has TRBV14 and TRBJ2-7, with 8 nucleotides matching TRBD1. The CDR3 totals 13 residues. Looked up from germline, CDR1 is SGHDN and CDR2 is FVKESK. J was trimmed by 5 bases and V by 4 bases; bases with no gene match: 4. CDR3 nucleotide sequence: TGTGCCAGCAGCCGGACAGGGCGCCACGAGCAGTACTTC. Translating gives CASSRTGRHEQYF.

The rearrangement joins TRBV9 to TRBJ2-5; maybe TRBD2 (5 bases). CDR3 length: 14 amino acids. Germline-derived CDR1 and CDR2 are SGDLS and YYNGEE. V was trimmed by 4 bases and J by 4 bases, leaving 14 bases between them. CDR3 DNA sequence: TGTGCCAGCAGCTCCGTAGATGAGGGAGAGACCCAGTACTTC. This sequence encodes CASSSVDEGETQYF.

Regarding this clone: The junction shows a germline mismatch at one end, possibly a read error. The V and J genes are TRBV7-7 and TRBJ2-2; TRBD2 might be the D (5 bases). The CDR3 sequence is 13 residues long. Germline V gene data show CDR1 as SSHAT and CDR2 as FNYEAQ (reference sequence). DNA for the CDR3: TGTGCTAGCAGCTTAGCAGCGGCCGGGGAGCTGTTTTTT. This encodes CASSLAAAGELFF.

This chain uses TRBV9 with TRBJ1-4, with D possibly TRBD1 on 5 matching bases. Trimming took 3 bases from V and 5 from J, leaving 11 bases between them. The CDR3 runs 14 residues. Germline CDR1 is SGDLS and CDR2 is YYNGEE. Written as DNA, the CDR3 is TGTGCCAGCAGCGCGGGGGGTATGAATGAAAAACTGTTTTTT. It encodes CASSAGGMNEKLFF.